What follows is one TCR beta chain and its context. The antigen is undetermined. This sample was taken from a study of T cell responses to AZD1222 COVID-19 vaccine. General study findings and limits: Spike-spanning, vaccine-associated CD4 TCRs were dominant at 160-218 and 743-854. White British donors predominated, females outnumbered males, and clonal diversity was possibly underestimated.

Clones were read by immunoSEQ multiplex PCR, and TCRdb kept only the in-frame ones, dropping some. The sample shows around 80,000 clones, approximately 90% of them seen only once. The CDR3 extends over 16 amino acids. Germline values: CDR1 SGHTA, CDR2 FQGNSA. Germline trimming cut 1 base from V and 6 bases from J; bases unmatched to any gene: 10. This receptor was obtained from an adult in good health. Sequenced here: peripheral blood, sampled on day 0 of AZD1222 vaccination. The chain employs TRBV7-2 and TRBJ1-2; TRBD1 agrees at 8 bases. CDR3 residues: CASSLGGTGILNGYTF. CDR3 bases: TGTGCCAGCAGCTTAGGGGGGACAGGAATACTAAATGGCTACACCTTC. Supplemented by reference TRBV7-2 and TRBJ1-2, the full variable domain reads GAGVSQSPSNKVTEKGKDVELRCDPISGHTALYWYRQSLGQGLEFLIYFQGNSAPDKSGLPSDRFSAERTGGSVSTLTIQRTQQEDSAVYLCASSLGGTGILNGYTFGSGTRLTVV.